Below, 27 T cell receptor beta chains from the same sample are listed, as sequenced in a study of blood T cell repertoires in COVID-19. This table comes from immunoSEQ multiplex PCR, and its TCRdb copy is limited to in-frame clones, with some not included. The top ten clones hold less than 2% of a sample with 140,000 to 150,000 clones, nearly 90% of them seen once. The specimen sequenced was peripheral blood. Receptors originate from a man aged 70 or older with acute or convalescent COVID-19.

The V gene is TRBV19, the J gene TRBJ2-1; possible D gene TRBD1, 6 bases. V was cut by 2 bases and J by 5 bases, with 13 bases left in between. This CDR3 has 15 residues. CDR1 and CDR2 (germline): LNHDA, SQIVND (reference sequence). CDR3 region: CASSIYRVDDNEQFF. The CDR3 bases are TGTGCCAGTAGTATATACAGGGTAGACGACAATGAGCAGTTCTTC.

The rearrangement links TRBV6-5 to TRBJ2-5; the D is unclear. This CDR3 contains 15 residues. Germline-derived CDR1 and CDR2 are MNHEY and SVGAGI. V was clipped by 4 bases and J by 5 bases, with 17 bases between them. In nucleotides, the CDR3 is TGTGCCAGCAGTTCTACTTCTTACCCCCATGAGACCCAGTACTTC. Translated: CASSSTSYPHETQYF.

V and J are TRBV2 and TRBJ2-5, with 9 bases identical to TRBD2. The CDR3 length is 12 residues. Trimming at V came to 8 bases and at J to 11 bases, leaving 9 bases not matched to a gene. The germline CDR1 and CDR2 sequences are SNHLY and FYNNEI. CDR3 residues: CASAGLARLQYF. The CDR3 bases are TGTGCCAGCGCGGGACTAGCCCGGTTGCAGTACTTC.

This clone was counted once. The chain is built from TRBV6-1 and TRBJ2-3, with 8 bases identical to TRBD1. The V and J ends lost 2 bases and 0 bases, in that order; junction bases with no gene match: 13. This CDR3 has 19 amino acids. The germline V gene encodes CDR1 MNHNS and CDR2 SASEGT. The CDR3 coding sequence is TGTGCCAGCAGTGAACGGGTGGACAGGGCTGTGATTAGCACAGATACGCAGTATTTT. It encodes CASSERVDRAVISTDTQYF.

The chain carries TRBV19 and TRBJ2-2; 7 nucleotides line up with TRBD1. This CDR3 spans 15 amino acids. Trimming removed 11 bases from V and 2 bases from J; junction bases left unmatched: 11. Germline CDR1 is LNHDA and CDR2 is SQIVND (reference sequence). The CDR3 is CAGGTRQGNTGELFF. DNA of the CDR3: TGTGCCGGGGGAACTCGACAGGGAAACACCGGGGAGCTGTTTTTT.

There are a few counts of this clone. V is TRBV7-9 and J is TRBJ2-5; 8 bases agree with TRBD2. The ends lost 5 bases at V and 4 bases at J; junction bases unmatched: 6. Looked up from germline, CDR1 is SEHNR and CDR2 is FQNEAQ (reference sequence). The CDR3 is 14 amino acids. Written as DNA, the CDR3 is TGTGCCAGCAGCCGTAGGACTAGCACAGAGACCCAGTACTTC. Residues: CASSRRTSTETQYF.

The chain links TRBV19 to TRBJ2-1; TRBD2 matches 7 bases. Trimming removed 6 bases from V and 1 base from J; junction bases left unmatched: 6. The CDR3 has 15 residues. CDR1 and CDR2 from the germline V gene are LNHDA and SQIVND (reference sequence). CDR3 in amino acids: CASRKLAMSYNEQFF. Written as DNA, the CDR3 is TGTGCCAGTAGGAAACTAGCGATGTCCTACAATGAGCAGTTCTTC.

This clone was picked up a small number of times. In DNA, the CDR3 is TGTGCCAGCAGTTCCGACAGGGGGAACACCGGGGAGCTGTTTTTT. Translation: CASSSDRGNTGELFF. The V and J genes are TRBV6-5 and TRBJ2-2; TRBD1 agrees at 8 bases. The CDR3 has 15 amino acids. CDR1 and CDR2 from the germline V gene are MNHEY and SVGAGI. Unmatched junction bases numbered 2, after V lost 4 bases and J lost 1 base.

The sample holds one count of this clone. The V call is TRBV5-4, the J call TRBJ2-2; the D gene is possibly TRBD1 (6 bases). This CDR3 region has 15 residues. V gave up 5 bases and J gave up 4 bases, with 15 bases separating them. CDR1 is SGHNT and CDR2 is YYREEE in the germline V gene (reference sequence). CDR3 in amino acids: CASSADRLITGELFF. Here the CDR3 DNA reads TGTGCCAGCAGTGCCGACAGGTTAATCACCGGGGAGCTGTTTTTT.

This chain links TRBV7-8 with TRBJ2-6; D remains unclear. Germline V gene lookup returns CDR1 SGHVS and CDR2 FQNEAQ. The CDR3 has 16 amino acids. The V end was cut by 1 base, the J end by 0 bases, with 7 bases between. CDR3 region: CASSLGRFSGANVLTF. The CDR3 DNA sequence: TGTGCCAGCAGCTTAGGGCGGTTCTCTGGGGCCAACGTCCTGACTTTC. The variable domain in full, completed from reference TRBV7-8 and TRBJ2-6, reads GAGVSQSPRYKVAKRGQDVALRCDPISGHVSLFWYQQALGQGPEFLTYFQNEAQLDKSGLPSDRFFAERPEGSVSTLKIQRTQQEDSAVYLCASSLGRFSGANVLTFGAGSRLTVL.

The V gene is TRBV11-2, the J gene TRBJ2-4; D is unclear. CDR3 size: 16 residues. V was shortened by 0 bases and J by 0 bases, with 9 bases between the two germline ends. Germline-derived CDR1 and CDR2 are SGHAT and FQNNGV. CDR3 region: CASSLELFRAKNIQYF. The CDR3, as DNA: TGTGCCAGCAGCTTAGAGTTGTTTAGAGCCAAAAACATTCAGTACTTC. The variable domain in full, with the rest retrieved from reference TRBV11-2 and TRBJ2-4, is EAGVAQSPRYKIIEKRQSVAFWCNPISGHATLYWYQQILGQGPKLLIQFQNNGVVDDSQLPKDRFSAERLKGVDSTLKIQPAKLEDSAVYLCASSLELFRAKNIQYFGAGTRLSVL.

This clone was observed at least ten times. The chain uses TRBV19 and TRBJ1-1, with D perhaps TRBD1 (5 bases). CDR1 and CDR2 (germline): LNHDA, SQIVND (reference sequence). V lost 5 bases and J 5 bases, leaving 9 bases between the germline ends. The CDR3 is 12 amino acids. CDR3 nucleotide sequence: TGTGCCAGTAGTTGGGGGGGGACTGAAGCTTTCTTT. The encoded protein is CASSWGGTEAFF.

The chain joins TRBV19 to TRBJ1-5; TRBD1 matches at 8 bases. There are 13 residues in the CDR3. With 9 bases clipped from V and 4 bases from J, the junction kept 5 bases outside the gene matches. Germline V gives CDR1 LNHDA, CDR2 SQIVND (reference sequence). CDR3 nucleotides: TGTGCCAGCGGACAGGGATTGAATCAGCCCCAGCATTTT. Protein sequence: CASGQGLNQPQHF.

The gene calls are TRBV5-1 and TRBJ2-1; 14 bases are shared with TRBD2. CDR1 SGHRS and CDR2 YFSETQ come from the germline V gene. V lost 5 bases to trimming and J lost 8 bases; unmatched junction nucleotides: 15. There are 18 residues in the CDR3. The CDR3 here is CASSLPRQGTSGSYEQFF. In DNA, the CDR3 is TGCGCCAGCAGTCTGCCTAGACAGGGGACTAGCGGGAGCTATGAGCAGTTCTTC.

CDR3 DNA: TGTGCCAGCAGTTTCTCGGGACTAGCGGAAGAGACCCAGTACTTC. Its protein is CASSFSGLAEETQYF. The rearrangement joins TRBV6-6 to TRBJ2-5; 11 bases match TRBD2. Germline lookup yields CDR1 MNHNY and CDR2 SVGAGI (reference sequence). V dropped 4 bases and J dropped 3; count of bases not matched to a gene: 4. The CDR3 has 15 residues.

The chain uses TRBV3-1 (or the pseudogene TRBV3-2) and TRBJ1-1, with 9 bases matching TRBD1. Germline V gene lookup returns CDR1 LGHDT and CDR2 YNNKEL (reference sequence). There are 15 residues in the CDR3. V was clipped by 3 bases and J by 5 bases; unmatched bases: 7. The CDR3 sequence: CASSHLQGAYTEAFF. The CDR3 region has the DNA TGTGCCAGCAGCCACCTACAGGGGGCATATACTGAAGCTTTCTTT.

Concerning this clone: Different DNA sequences within this sample yield the same CDR3. The rearrangement links TRBV5-5 to TRBJ2-7, with 10 positions matching TRBD1. Germline V lookup: CDR1 SGHKS, CDR2 YYEKEE (reference sequence). The CDR3 is 15 residues long. The V and J ends lost 0 bases and 3 bases, in that order; junction bases with no gene match: 3. The chain's CDR3 is CASSLGQGAFYEQYF. DNA of the CDR3: TGTGCCAGCAGCTTGGGACAGGGGGCTTTCTACGAGCAGTACTTC.

V is TRBV10-3 and J is TRBJ1-4; weak D call: TRBD1 (6 bases). The germline V gene has CDR1 ENHRY and CDR2 SYGVKD. The germline V and J ends were trimmed by 3 bases and 4 bases, with 9 bases remaining between them. The CDR3 covers 14 residues. CDR3 sequence: CAISDQGRNEKLFF. For the CDR3, the DNA is TGTGCCATCAGTGACCAGGGGCGTAATGAAAAACTGTTTTTT.

In DNA, the CDR3 is TGCGCCAGCAGCTCCTCAGGGAACGATGGCTACACCTTC. Amino acids: CASSSSGNDGYTF. The chain recombines TRBV5-1 with TRBJ1-2, with TRBD1 as a possible D gene (5 bases). V was pared by 3 bases and J by 6 bases, with 12 bases between. The germline V gene has CDR1 SGHRS and CDR2 YFSETQ. The CDR3 is 13 amino acids. The full variable domain, its missing parts supplied by reference TRBV5-1 and TRBJ1-2, is KAGVTQTPRYLIKTRGQQVTLSCSPISGHRSVSWYQQTPGQGLQFLFEYFSETQRNKGNFPGRFSGRQFSNSRSEMNVSTLELGDSALYLCASSSSGNDGYTFGSGTRLTVV.

This chain joins TRBV6-6 and TRBJ2-1; possibly TRBD2 for D (7 bases). The CDR3 is made up of 16 amino acids. The germline V and J ends were trimmed by 2 bases and 9 bases, with 20 bases remaining between them. Germline V gene data show CDR1 as MNHNY and CDR2 as SVGAGI (reference sequence). This CDR3 reads CASSYAGGGLGGEQFF. The CDR3 nucleotides read TGTGCCAGCAGTTACGCGGGCGGGGGCCTCGGGGGTGAGCAGTTCTTC.

The chain has TRBV6-5 and TRBJ2-5; TRBD1 matches at 8 bases. V dropped 0 bases and J dropped 3; count of bases not matched to a gene: 6. There are 16 residues in the CDR3. Germline V gene lookup returns CDR1 MNHEY and CDR2 SVGAGI. The chain's CDR3 is CASSYSNQGAKETQYF. In nucleotides, the CDR3 is TGTGCCAGCAGTTACTCGAACCAGGGGGCCAAAGAGACCCAGTACTTC.

The rearrangement uses TRBV19 and TRBJ2-6, with no clear D. Trimming pared 3 bases from V and 1 base from J, leaving 4 bases between. In germline, CDR1 is LNHDA, CDR2 SQIVND (reference sequence). The CDR3 is 14 amino acids. The CDR3 bases are TGTGCCAGTAGTATGCTATCTGGGGCCAACGTCCTGACTTTC. Translation: CASSMLSGANVLTF.

The CDR3 DNA reads as TGCGCCAGCAGCCATAGGGGGCAGGTCTCGGAAAAACTGTTTTTT. Its translation is CASSHRGQVSEKLFF. The chain couples TRBV5-1 to TRBJ1-4; 7 bases map to TRBD1. The CDR3 is made up of 15 amino acids. Germline trimming cut 4 bases from V and 8 bases from J; bases unmatched to any gene: 11. Germline V gives CDR1 SGHRS, CDR2 YFSETQ.

This clone came up once. The chain recombines TRBV11-2 with TRBJ2-7; 7 bases are shared with TRBD2. Germline V CDR1 and CDR2: SGHAT, FQNNGV. This CDR3 is built from 15 residues. J gave up 4 bases and V 1 base, and 7 bases lay outside the gene matches. The chain's CDR3 is CASSLGPGRVYEQYF. The CDR3 DNA sequence: TGTGCCAGCAGCTTAGGCCCAGGGAGGGTTTACGAGCAGTACTTC. The whole variable domain, filled in from reference TRBV11-2 and TRBJ2-7, reads EAGVAQSPRYKIIEKRQSVAFWCNPISGHATLYWYQQILGQGPKLLIQFQNNGVVDDSQLPKDRFSAERLKGVDSTLKIQPAKLEDSAVYLCASSLGPGRVYEQYFGPGTRLTVT.

The chain combines TRBV3-1 (or the pseudogene TRBV3-2) with TRBJ1-1; D unresolved. This CDR3 is 12 amino acids long. From germline, CDR1 is LGHDT and CDR2 YNNKEL (reference sequence). Trimming took off 0 bases at V and 12 bases at J, with 11 bases between the two ends. The CDR3 here is CASSQEGRLTFF. CDR3 in DNA: TGTGCCAGCAGCCAAGAGGGCAGGTTGACTTTCTTT.

This clone has just a few counts. The chain recombines TRBV7-9 with TRBJ1-4; TRBD1 matches 10 bases. CDR1 and CDR2 (germline): SEHNR, FQNEAQ (reference sequence). There are 15 residues in the CDR3. Germline trimming cut 5 bases from V and 8 bases from J; bases unmatched to any gene: 8. As DNA, the CDR3 is TGTGCCAGCAGCGCCCGACAGGGGGCGGACGAAAAACTGTTTTTT. Its translation is CASSARQGADEKLFF.

This clone was seen just once. The chain uses TRBV3-1 (or the pseudogene TRBV3-2) and TRBJ1-2; perhaps TRBD1 as D (6 bases). Germline V gene sequence: CDR1 LGHDT, CDR2 YNNKEL (reference sequence). The length of the CDR3 is 14 residues. V was shortened by 4 bases and J by 6 bases, with 15 bases between the two germline ends. CDR3 DNA sequence: TGTGCCAGCAGCCCACGTCAGGGGATGGATGGCTACACCTTC. Translation: CASSPRQGMDGYTF.